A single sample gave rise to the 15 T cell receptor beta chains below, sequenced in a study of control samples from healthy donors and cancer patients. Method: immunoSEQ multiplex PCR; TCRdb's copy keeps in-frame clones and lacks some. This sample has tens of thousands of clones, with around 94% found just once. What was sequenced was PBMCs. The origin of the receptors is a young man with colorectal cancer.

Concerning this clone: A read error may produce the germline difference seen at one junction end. In nucleotides, the CDR3 is TGTGCCACCAGTGATTTAGGACTCCCCATTTTT. It is translated as CATSDLGLPIF. The chain has TRBV24-1 and TRBJ2-3, with a tentative D call TRBD2 (5 bases). CDR3 size: 11 residues. Germline loops: CDR1 KGHDR, CDR2 SFDVKD.

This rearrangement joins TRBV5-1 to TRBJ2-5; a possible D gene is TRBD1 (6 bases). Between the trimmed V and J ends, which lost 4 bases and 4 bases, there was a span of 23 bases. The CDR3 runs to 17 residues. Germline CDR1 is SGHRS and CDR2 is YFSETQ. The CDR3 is CASSPRMAGAQGETQYF. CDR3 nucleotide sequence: TGCGCCAGCAGCCCGCGGATGGCAGGGGCACAGGGAGAGACCCAGTACTTC.

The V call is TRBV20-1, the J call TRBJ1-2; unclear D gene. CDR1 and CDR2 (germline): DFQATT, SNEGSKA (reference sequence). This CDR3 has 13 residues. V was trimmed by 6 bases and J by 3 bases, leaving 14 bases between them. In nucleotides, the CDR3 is TGCAGTGCCAGTTCGGCGGGTGACTATGGCTACACCTTC. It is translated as CSASSAGDYGYTF.

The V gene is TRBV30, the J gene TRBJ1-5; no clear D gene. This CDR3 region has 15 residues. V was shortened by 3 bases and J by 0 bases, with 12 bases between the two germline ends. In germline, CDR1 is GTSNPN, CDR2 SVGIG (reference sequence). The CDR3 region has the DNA TGTGCCTGGAGCCCCCCTAGCTATAGCAATCAGCCCCAGCATTTT. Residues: CAWSPPSYSNQPQHF.

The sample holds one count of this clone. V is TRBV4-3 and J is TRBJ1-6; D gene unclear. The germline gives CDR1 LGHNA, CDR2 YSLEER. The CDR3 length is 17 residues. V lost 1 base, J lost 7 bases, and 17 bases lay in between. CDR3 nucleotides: TGCGCCAGCAGCCAAGGGTCTAGTGAACAGCGGAATTCACCCCTCCACTTT. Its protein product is CASSQGSSEQRNSPLHF.

This CDR3 is CASSQDYSIGTEAFF. CDR3 sequence (DNA): TGCGCCAGCAGCCAAGATTACTCGATCGGGACTGAAGCTTTCTTT. This chain connects TRBV4-3 to TRBJ1-1; D is unresolved. Looked up from germline, CDR1 is LGHNA and CDR2 is YSLEER. V dropped 0 bases and J dropped 5 bases, with 13 bases sitting between them. This CDR3 spans 15 amino acids.

The CDR3 sequence is CAWSTGNREKLFF. CDR3 nucleotide sequence: TGTGCCTGGAGTACAGGGAATCGGGAAAAACTGTTTTTT. The chain is built from TRBV30 and TRBJ1-4; TRBD1 is a possible D gene (6 bases). This CDR3 contains 13 residues. The V end lost 2 bases, the J end lost 8 bases, and 12 bases lay between the germline ends. In germline, CDR1 is GTSNPN, CDR2 SVGIG (reference sequence).

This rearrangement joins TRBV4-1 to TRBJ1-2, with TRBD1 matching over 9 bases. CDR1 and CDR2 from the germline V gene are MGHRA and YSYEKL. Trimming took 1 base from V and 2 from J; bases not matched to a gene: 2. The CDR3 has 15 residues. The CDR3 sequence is CASSQGTGANYGYTF. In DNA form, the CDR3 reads TGCGCCAGCAGCCAAGGGACAGGGGCGAACTATGGCTACACCTTC.

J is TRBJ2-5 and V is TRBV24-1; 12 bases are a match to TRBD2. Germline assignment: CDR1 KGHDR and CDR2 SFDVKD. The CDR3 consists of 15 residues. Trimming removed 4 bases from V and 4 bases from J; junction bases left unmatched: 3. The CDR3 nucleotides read TGTGCCACCAGTGACTTGACTAGCGGGGGAGAGACCCAGTACTTC. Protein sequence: CATSDLTSGGETQYF.

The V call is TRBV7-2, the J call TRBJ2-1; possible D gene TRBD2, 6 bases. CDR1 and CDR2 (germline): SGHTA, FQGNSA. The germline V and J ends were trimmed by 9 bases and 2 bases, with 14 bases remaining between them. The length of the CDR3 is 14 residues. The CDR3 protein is CASFRDSPYNEQFF. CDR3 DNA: TGTGCCAGTTTCCGGGACTCTCCCTACAATGAGCAGTTCTTC.

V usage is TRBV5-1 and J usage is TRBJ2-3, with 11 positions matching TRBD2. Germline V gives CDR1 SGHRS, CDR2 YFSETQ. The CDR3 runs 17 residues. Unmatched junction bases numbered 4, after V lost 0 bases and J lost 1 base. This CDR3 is CASSLGASGGRTDTQYF. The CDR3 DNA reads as TGCGCCAGCAGCTTGGGCGCTAGCGGGGGGCGCACAGATACGCAGTATTTT.

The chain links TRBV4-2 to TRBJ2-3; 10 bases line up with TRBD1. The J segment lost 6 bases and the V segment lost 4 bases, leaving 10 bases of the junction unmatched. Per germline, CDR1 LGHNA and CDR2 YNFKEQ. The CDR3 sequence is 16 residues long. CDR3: CASSLRDRGVPDTQYF. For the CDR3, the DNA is TGTGCCAGCAGCCTACGGGACAGGGGAGTGCCGGATACGCAGTATTTT.

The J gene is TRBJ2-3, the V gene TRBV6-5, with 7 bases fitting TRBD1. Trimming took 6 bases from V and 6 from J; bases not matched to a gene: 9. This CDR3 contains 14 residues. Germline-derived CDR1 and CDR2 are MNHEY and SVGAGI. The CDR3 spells CASSPTGNDDTQYF. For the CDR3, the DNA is TGTGCCAGCAGCCCGACAGGGAATGACGATACGCAGTATTTT.

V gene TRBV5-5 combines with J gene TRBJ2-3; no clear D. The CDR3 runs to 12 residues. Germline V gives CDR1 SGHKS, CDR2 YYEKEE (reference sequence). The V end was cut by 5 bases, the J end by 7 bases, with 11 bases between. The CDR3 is CASSLPTYTQYF. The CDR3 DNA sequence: TGTGCCAGCAGTTTGCCGACCTATACGCAGTATTTT.

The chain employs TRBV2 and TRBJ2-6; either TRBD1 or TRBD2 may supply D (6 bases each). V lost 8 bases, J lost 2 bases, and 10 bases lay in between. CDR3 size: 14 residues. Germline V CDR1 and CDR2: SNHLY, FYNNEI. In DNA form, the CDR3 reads TGTGCCAGCGCAGGGGAGGCTGGGGCCAACGTCCTGACTTTC. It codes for CASAGEAGANVLTF.